The present T cell receptor beta chain was sequenced within a study of molecular identifiers for immune sequencing clone quantification. In this sample, this clonotype turned up many times. With listed TCR primers and previously described methods, bulk TCR libraries were prepared. MiXCR, applied by TCRdb to the PCR reads, yields one record per CDR3 protein. This sample has approximately 37,000 distinct CDR3 sequences, with 15% to 20% found just once. V was clipped by 0 bases and J by 2 bases, with 9 bases between them. Germline V gene sequence: CDR1 SGDLS, CDR2 YYNGEE. The CDR3 runs 15 residues. The TCR was taken from a human donor in good health. Some libraries in this study had Jurkat cell RNA spiked in. V and J are TRBV9 and TRBJ2-1; D gene uncertain. The sample was naive CD8+ T cells from blood, with Jurkat cell RNA spiked in. Subset specified: FACS-sorted CD8+CD4-CCR7+CD45RA+ naive T cells. For the CDR3, the DNA is TGTGCCAGCAGCGTAGAGGCAGTCCCCTACAATGAGCAGTTCTTC. Translating it yields CASSVEAVPYNEQFF.